A selection of T cell receptor beta chains follows, all from one sample in a study of CD8 T cells in ankylosing spondylitis. TCRdb reprocessed the 5' RACE reads via MiXCR and lists one record per CDR3 protein. The sample records under 250,000 distinct CDR3 sequences, roughly a third being singletons. The sequencing sample was made of blood, either unsorted or a sorted T cell fraction (not recorded which). All receptors come from a male donor with ankylosing spondylitis or in good health (not recorded which). Both conserved end residues are part of each CDR3. A D gene is named only where the DNA matches it firmly. Where a row states a size, it is once, few, many or the class of an expanded clone; other rows omit it.

abundance: NA
v_gene: TRBV20-1
d_gene: NA
j_gene: TRBJ2-1
CDR3aa: CSARGGGNNEQFF
CDR3nt: TGCAGTGCTAGAGGAGGGGGGAACAATGAGCAGTTCTTC

abundance: once
v_gene: TRBV11-2
d_gene: NA
j_gene: TRBJ2-5
CDR3aa: CASSPSGAQYF
CDR3nt: TGTGCCAGCAGCCCCTCGGGGGCCCAGTACTTC

abundance: NA
v_gene: TRBV11-2
d_gene: TRBD1
j_gene: TRBJ1-1
CDR3aa: CASSLVTGGAWTEAFF
CDR3nt: TGTGCCAGCAGCTTAGTGACAGGGGGCGCTTGGACTGAAGCTTTCTTT

abundance: NA
v_gene: TRBV12-3/TRBV12-4
d_gene: NA
j_gene: TRBJ2-5
CDR3aa: CASSFAGSETQYF
CDR3nt: TGTGCCAGCAGTTTCGCAGGGAGTGAGACCCAGTACTTC

abundance: NA
v_gene: TRBV27
d_gene: NA
j_gene: TRBJ2-7
CDR3aa: CASSFQGSSYEQYF
CDR3nt: TGTGCCAGCAGTTTTCAGGGGAGCTCCTACGAGCAGTACTTC

abundance: NA
v_gene: TRBV27
d_gene: TRBD1
j_gene: TRBJ2-7
CDR3aa: CASSLGGQGAREQYF
CDR3nt: TGTGCCAGCAGTTTGGGAGGACAGGGGGCTAGGGAGCAGTACTTC

abundance: few
v_gene: TRBV4-1
d_gene: TRBD1
j_gene: TRBJ2-1
CDR3aa: CASGTDRGSYNEQFF
CDR3nt: TGCGCCAGCGGAACTGACAGGGGGTCCTACAATGAGCAGTTCTTC

abundance: NA
v_gene: TRBV15
d_gene: NA
j_gene: TRBJ1-4
CDR3aa: CATNPATNEKLFF
CDR3nt: TGTGCCACCAATCCCGCAACTAATGAAAAACTGTTTTTT

abundance: few
v_gene: TRBV20-1
d_gene: TRBD2
j_gene: TRBJ2-6
CDR3aa: CSARGLAGGPGGANVLTF
CDR3nt: TGCAGTGCTAGAGGACTAGCGGGGGGACCAGGTGGGGCCAACGTCCTGACTTTC

abundance: few
v_gene: TRBV12-3/TRBV12-4
d_gene: NA
j_gene: TRBJ2-7
CDR3aa: CASSSPFRDEQYF
CDR3nt: TGTGCCAGCAGTTCCCCTTTCAGGGACGAGCAGTACTTC

abundance: NA
v_gene: TRBV12-3/TRBV12-4
d_gene: NA
j_gene: TRBJ1-4
CDR3aa: CASTRGGAGAEKLFF
CDR3nt: TGTGCCAGCACCAGGGGAGGGGCCGGGGCGGAAAAACTGTTTTTT

abundance: NA
v_gene: TRBV5-5
d_gene: NA
j_gene: TRBJ2-7
CDR3aa: CASSSLQGLTHEQYF
CDR3nt: TGTGCCAGCAGCTCGCTACAGGGCCTCACCCACGAGCAGTACTTC

abundance: once
v_gene: TRBV6-5
d_gene: TRBD2
j_gene: TRBJ2-5
CDR3aa: CASSYSPPSGGPHQETQYF
CDR3nt: TGTGCCAGCAGTTACTCCCCTCCTAGCGGGGGGCCCCACCAAGAGACCCAGTACTTC

abundance: NA
v_gene: TRBV9
d_gene: TRBD2
j_gene: TRBJ2-2
CDR3aa: CASSVRLAGVNTGELFF
CDR3nt: TGTGCCAGCAGCGTACGGCTAGCGGGGGTGAACACCGGGGAGCTGTTTTTT

abundance: NA
v_gene: TRBV9
d_gene: NA
j_gene: TRBJ2-7
CDR3aa: CASSVAREAGLYEQYF
CDR3nt: TGTGCCAGCAGCGTAGCTCGAGAGGCAGGGCTGTACGAGCAGTACTTC

abundance: few
v_gene: TRBV29-1
d_gene: TRBD1
j_gene: TRBJ2-3
CDR3aa: CSVDAGGSYTDTQYF
CDR3nt: TGCAGCGTAGATGCAGGGGGATCCTACACAGATACGCAGTATTTT

abundance: NA
v_gene: TRBV5-1
d_gene: TRBD1
j_gene: TRBJ2-5
CDR3aa: CASRGQREQETQYF
CDR3nt: TGCGCCAGCAGGGGACAGAGAGAACAAGAGACCCAGTACTTC

abundance: few
v_gene: TRBV27
d_gene: TRBD1
j_gene: TRBJ1-4
CDR3aa: CASSLTGRGEKLFF
CDR3nt: TGTGCCAGCAGCCTGACAGGGAGGGGGGAAAAACTGTTTTTT

abundance: many
v_gene: TRBV6-1
d_gene: NA
j_gene: TRBJ2-7
CDR3aa: CATHRRSSSYEQYF
CDR3nt: TGTGCCACCCATCGTAGAAGCAGCTCCTACGAGCAGTACTTC

abundance: NA
v_gene: TRBV20-1
d_gene: NA
j_gene: TRBJ2-5
CDR3aa: CSASKTRGETQYF
CDR3nt: TGCAGTGCTAGCAAAACTAGGGGGGAGACCCAGTACTTC

abundance: few
v_gene: TRBV12-3/TRBV12-4
d_gene: TRBD1
j_gene: TRBJ2-2
CDR3aa: CASSSGQYNTGELFF
CDR3nt: TGTGCCAGCAGTTCGGGACAGTATAACACCGGGGAGCTGTTTTTT

abundance: many
v_gene: TRBV6-1
d_gene: NA
j_gene: TRBJ2-1
CDR3aa: CASSELAAEQFF
CDR3nt: TGTGCCAGCAGTGAACTTGCGGCTGAGCAGTTCTTC

abundance: once
v_gene: TRBV7-9
d_gene: NA
j_gene: TRBJ1-6
CDR3aa: CASSSGRWNSPLHF
CDR3nt: TGTGCCAGCAGCTCGGGCCGGTGGAATTCACCCCTCCACTTT

abundance: few
v_gene: TRBV10-3
d_gene: TRBD1
j_gene: TRBJ2-1
CDR3aa: CAISGRQGDGNEQFF
CDR3nt: TGTGCCATCAGTGGGAGGCAGGGGGACGGCAATGAGCAGTTCTTC

abundance: few
v_gene: TRBV5-1
d_gene: NA
j_gene: TRBJ1-5
CDR3aa: CASSAMQGSQPQHF
CDR3nt: TGCGCCAGCAGCGCAATGCAGGGAAGCCAGCCCCAGCATTTT

abundance: few
v_gene: TRBV4-1
d_gene: TRBD2
j_gene: TRBJ2-5
CDR3aa: CASSQDMGLGGIQYF
CDR3nt: TGCGCCAGCAGCCAAGATATGGGACTAGGGGGTATCCAGTACTTC

abundance: NA
v_gene: TRBV12-3/TRBV12-4
d_gene: TRBD1
j_gene: TRBJ2-1
CDR3aa: CASSLKGAGHNEQFF
CDR3nt: TGTGCCAGCAGTTTGAAGGGGGCCGGCCACAATGAGCAGTTCTTC

abundance: NA
v_gene: TRBV27
d_gene: NA
j_gene: TRBJ1-5
CDR3aa: CASSLGQTNQPQHF
CDR3nt: TGTGCCAGCAGTTTAGGACAGACGAATCAGCCCCAGCATTTT

abundance: NA
v_gene: TRBV4-1
d_gene: NA
j_gene: TRBJ2-3
CDR3aa: CASSHPGTPHTDTQYF
CDR3nt: TGCGCCAGCAGCCACCCCGGGACACCTCACACGGATACGCAGTATTTT

abundance: NA
v_gene: TRBV28
d_gene: TRBD1
j_gene: TRBJ2-7
CDR3aa: CASSLGQGLSYEQYF
CDR3nt: TGTGCCAGCAGTCTAGGACAGGGTCTCTCCTACGAGCAGTACTTC

abundance: NA
v_gene: TRBV28
d_gene: NA
j_gene: TRBJ2-3
CDR3aa: CASSPRSPVTDTQYF
CDR3nt: TGTGCCAGCAGTCCCCGTTCCCCAGTAACAGATACGCAGTATTTT

abundance: NA
v_gene: TRBV2
d_gene: TRBD1
j_gene: TRBJ2-2
CDR3aa: CASRQGTSTGELFF
CDR3nt: TGTGCCAGCAGACAGGGGACGTCGACCGGGGAGCTGTTTTTT

abundance: NA
v_gene: TRBV11-2
d_gene: NA
j_gene: TRBJ2-7
CDR3aa: CASSFNWGQAYEQYF
CDR3nt: TGTGCCAGCAGCTTTAACTGGGGCCAAGCCTACGAGCAGTACTTC

abundance: few
v_gene: TRBV12-3/TRBV12-4
d_gene: NA
j_gene: TRBJ1-3
CDR3aa: CASSLGTASGNTIYF
CDR3nt: TGTGCCAGCAGTTTAGGAACGGCATCTGGAAACACCATATATTTT

abundance: few
v_gene: TRBV11-1
d_gene: NA
j_gene: TRBJ2-7
CDR3aa: CASSLQSTSYEQYF
CDR3nt: TGTGCCAGCAGCTTACAGTCCACCTCCTACGAGCAGTACTTC

abundance: NA
v_gene: TRBV12-3/TRBV12-4
d_gene: TRBD2
j_gene: TRBJ2-3
CDR3aa: CASRLGTSGDTQYF
CDR3nt: TGTGCCAGCAGGCTAGGGACTAGCGGGGATACGCAGTATTTT

abundance: few
v_gene: TRBV5-6
d_gene: NA
j_gene: TRBJ2-5
CDR3aa: CASSLVNGGLEETQYF
CDR3nt: TGTGCCAGCAGCTTGGTTAACGGAGGTCTAGAAGAGACCCAGTACTTC

abundance: NA
v_gene: TRBV24-1
d_gene: NA
j_gene: TRBJ2-2
CDR3aa: CATSDVLAGTGELFF
CDR3nt: TGTGCCACCAGTGATGTGTTGGCAGGCACCGGGGAGCTGTTTTTT

abundance: many
v_gene: TRBV27
d_gene: NA
j_gene: TRBJ2-5
CDR3aa: CASSPLGGGKETQYF
CDR3nt: TGTGCCAGCAGTCCCCTGGGTGGAGGGAAAGAGACCCAGTACTTC

abundance: NA
v_gene: TRBV6-1
d_gene: NA
j_gene: TRBJ1-1
CDR3aa: CASSVRAYEAFF
CDR3nt: TGTGCCAGCAGTGTAAGGGCCTATGAAGCTTTCTTT

abundance: NA
v_gene: TRBV5-1
d_gene: TRBD2
j_gene: TRBJ2-1
CDR3aa: CASSLVTSGHNEQFF
CDR3nt: TGCGCCAGCAGCTTGGTGACTAGCGGACACAATGAGCAGTTCTTC

abundance: few
v_gene: TRBV10-1
d_gene: NA
j_gene: TRBJ2-2
CDR3aa: CASSEVSTGELFF
CDR3nt: TGCGCCAGCAGTGAGGTCTCTACCGGGGAGCTGTTTTTT

abundance: NA
v_gene: TRBV15
d_gene: NA
j_gene: TRBJ2-7
CDR3aa: CATSRGVDRYEQYF
CDR3nt: TGTGCCACCAGCAGAGGCGTGGACCGCTACGAGCAGTACTTC

abundance: once
v_gene: TRBV27
d_gene: NA
j_gene: TRBJ2-5
CDR3aa: CASSSPGETQYF
CDR3nt: TGTGCCAGCAGTTCCCCAGGCGAGACCCAGTACTTC

abundance: NA
v_gene: TRBV25-1
d_gene: TRBD1
j_gene: TRBJ2-7
CDR3aa: CASSGRTGASYEQYF
CDR3nt: TGTGCCAGCAGTGGGCGGACAGGGGCGTCCTACGAGCAGTACTTC

abundance: NA
v_gene: TRBV29-1
d_gene: NA
j_gene: TRBJ1-3
CDR3aa: CSVASRFDSGNTIYF
CDR3nt: TGCAGCGTCGCAAGTAGATTCGACTCTGGAAACACCATATATTTT

abundance: NA
v_gene: TRBV12-3/TRBV12-4
d_gene: TRBD1
j_gene: TRBJ1-2
CDR3aa: CASPIGQGNGYTF
CDR3nt: TGTGCCAGCCCTATTGGACAGGGGAATGGCTACACCTTC

abundance: NA
v_gene: TRBV20-1
d_gene: TRBD2
j_gene: TRBJ2-7
CDR3aa: CSARHFSGGSYEQYF
CDR3nt: TGCAGTGCTCGACATTTTAGCGGGGGCTCCTACGAGCAGTACTTC

abundance: NA
v_gene: TRBV5-5
d_gene: NA
j_gene: TRBJ2-7
CDR3aa: CASTTNPGTSIVEQYF
CDR3nt: TGTGCCAGCACTACTAATCCGGGGACGTCAATCGTCGAGCAGTACTTC

abundance: NA
v_gene: TRBV20-1
d_gene: TRBD2
j_gene: TRBJ2-1
CDR3aa: CSAGSGGRYNEQFF
CDR3nt: TGCAGTGCCGGCTCGGGGGGAAGGTACAATGAGCAGTTCTTC

abundance: NA
v_gene: TRBV5-1
d_gene: NA
j_gene: TRBJ1-2
CDR3aa: CASSLAGTQGYGYTF
CDR3nt: TGCGCCAGCAGCTTGGCAGGGACTCAAGGATATGGCTACACCTTC

abundance: few
v_gene: TRBV29-1
d_gene: NA
j_gene: TRBJ2-7
CDR3aa: CSARVADKFSYEQYF
CDR3nt: TGCAGCGCTCGGGTGGCCGATAAATTCTCCTACGAGCAGTACTTC

abundance: few
v_gene: TRBV3-1
d_gene: NA
j_gene: TRBJ2-2
CDR3aa: CASSPASNTGELFF
CDR3nt: TGTGCCAGCAGCCCTGCGAGTAACACCGGGGAGCTGTTTTTT

abundance: NA
v_gene: TRBV9
d_gene: TRBD2
j_gene: TRBJ2-5
CDR3aa: CASSVRAGGPETQYF
CDR3nt: TGTGCCAGCAGCGTCAGAGCGGGGGGGCCGGAGACCCAGTACTTC

abundance: NA
v_gene: TRBV10-3
d_gene: TRBD1
j_gene: TRBJ1-1
CDR3aa: CAISEGTGMNTEAFF
CDR3nt: TGTGCCATCAGTGAGGGGACAGGGATGAACACTGAAGCTTTCTTT